The source of this T cell receptor (beta chain) is a study of cytotoxic CD8 clonotypes in ibrutinib-treated CLL. On the study more broadly: Response samples were obtained once patients had received a median around twelve months of treatment, range 6 to 36.

V was shortened by 5 bases and J by 4 bases, with 9 bases between the two germline ends. Germline CDR1 LNHDA, CDR2 SQIVND (reference sequence). The CDR3 has 14 amino acids. Using immunoSEQ multiplex PCR, the repertoire was profiled, and TCRdb retains in-frame clones only, with some absent. The data show approximately 190,000 clones, more than 75% seen once. The rearrangement links TRBV19 to TRBJ2-6; possible D gene TRBD2, 5 bases. The sequenced sample was PBMCs, obtained after 12 months of ibrutinib treatment. This TCR came from a human donor with chronic lymphocytic leukemia. CDR3 sequence (DNA): TGTGCCAGTAGTGCGGGTTCAGGGGCCAACGTCCTGACTTTC. Protein: CASSAGSGANVLTF. Full variable domain (rest looked up from reference TRBV19 and TRBJ2-6): DGGITQSPKYLFRKEGQNVTLSCEQNLNHDAMYWYRQDPGQGLRLIYYSQIVNDFQKGDIAEGYSVSREKKESFPLTVTSAQKNPTAFYLCASSAGSGANVLTFGAGSRLTVL.